This T cell receptor beta chain was sequenced in a study of blood T cells in healthy people across ages. This clonotype was recorded a few times. The CDR3 loop spans 15 amino acids. The germline V and J ends were trimmed by 1 base and 1 base, with 10 bases remaining between them. The second PCR ran about 6 to 11 cycles with a sample-barcoded 5' primer and J-beta primers. TCRdb itself ran the 5' RACE reads through MiXCR, one entry per CDR3 protein. The table has 1 million or so distinct CDR3 sequences, around 27% seen once. The data also belong to a second study, concerning T cells of mothers and their children. From that study: In each mother, TCR beta CDR3 reads exceeded 8.5 million; in each child, they numbered 2.5 million to 3.5 million.

Sequencing was carried out using blood. The sequence came from a girl aged 2 to 9 in good health. The chain links TRBV12-3 or TRBV12-4 to TRBJ2-5; possibly TRBD2 for D (5 bases). CDR3 coding DNA: TGTGCCAGCAGTTTAGTGGCGGGCCTCCAAGAGACCCAGTACTTC. Encoded protein: CASSLVAGLQETQYF.